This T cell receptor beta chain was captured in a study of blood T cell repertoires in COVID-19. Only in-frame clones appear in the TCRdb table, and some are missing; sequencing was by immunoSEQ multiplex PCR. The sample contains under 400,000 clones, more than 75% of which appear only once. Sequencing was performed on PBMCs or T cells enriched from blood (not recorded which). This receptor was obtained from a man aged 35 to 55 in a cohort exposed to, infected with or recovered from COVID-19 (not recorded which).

The CDR3 DNA is TGTGCCAGCTCACACAGGGAAGAGACCCAGTACTTC. Protein: CASSHREETQYF. The rearrangement joins TRBV18 to TRBJ2-5, with D possibly TRBD1 on 6 matching bases. The CDR3 covers 12 residues. V lost 4 bases to trimming and J lost 3 bases, with 6 bases between them. Germline CDR1 is KGHSH and CDR2 is LQKENI.